The 25 T cell receptor beta chains below come from one sample, sequenced in a study of cytomegalovirus exposure and HLA in healthy donors. Use of 60 Vbeta and 13 Jbeta primers characterized the PCR. Some clones are missing from TCRdb's copy, which holds only in-frame ones; the method was immunoSEQ multiplex PCR. The sample holds over 200,000 clones, 75% seen once. Sequencing was performed on PBMCs. The receptors here all came from a woman in her 30s in good health and CMV-seronegative.

This clone was counted only a few times. The same CDR3 arises from other DNA sequences in this sample as well. The rearrangement links TRBV5-4 to TRBJ2-2, with 7 bases identical to TRBD1. This CDR3 spans 12 amino acids. V trimming: 4 bases; J trimming: 9 bases; junction bases outside the gene matches: 3. The germline gives CDR1 SGHNT, CDR2 YYREEE (reference sequence). The CDR3 is CASSPGGRELFF. DNA of the CDR3: TGTGCCAGCAGCCCAGGGGGAAGGGAGCTGTTTTTT.

This sequence joins TRBV9 and TRBJ2-7; a weak D match, TRBD1 (5 bases). The length of the CDR3 is 15 residues. CDR1 and CDR2 from the germline V gene are SGDLS and YYNGEE. Trimming removed 2 bases from V and 2 bases from J, with 14 bases in between. CDR3 loop: CASSVGAASTYEQYF. In DNA, the CDR3 is TGTGCCAGCAGCGTTGGGGCTGCCTCTACCTACGAGCAGTACTTC.

In the case of this clone: An end of the junction does not agree with germline; a read error may underlie this. This chain uses TRBV19 with TRBJ2-1; 10 bases map to TRBD2. The CDR3 is 17 amino acids. Germline values: CDR1 LNHDA, CDR2 SQIVND (reference sequence). CDR3 residues: CDSSIGPGTSVYNEQFF. The DNA of the CDR3 is TGTGACAGTAGTATAGGCCCCGGGACTAGCGTTTACAATGAGCAGTTCTTC.

This chain uses TRBV5-1 with TRBJ2-7; D unclear. Germline V gene lookup returns CDR1 SGHRS and CDR2 YFSETQ. The CDR3 is made up of 14 amino acids. V lost 0 bases and J lost 3, with 10 bases in between. The DNA of the CDR3 is TGCGCCAGCAGCTTGGCCACCGCAGGCTACGAGCAGTACTTC. It specifies CASSLATAGYEQYF.

The genes are TRBV19 and TRBJ1-1; unclear D gene. V was pared by 5 bases and J by 1 base, with 17 bases between. The CDR3 sequence is 16 residues long. Germline CDR1 reads LNHDA; CDR2 reads SQIVND (reference sequence). CDR3 sequence: CASSRSEGGPNTEAFF. The CDR3 nucleotides are TGTGCCAGTAGTCGATCGGAAGGAGGGCCGAACACTGAAGCTTTCTTT.

This clone was observed a handful of times. The V gene is TRBV27, the J gene TRBJ2-1, with 7 bases aligning to TRBD2. V shed 8 bases and J 7 bases; nucleotides not matched to a gene: 11. The CDR3 consists of 14 residues. Per germline, CDR1 MNHEY and CDR2 SMNVEV (reference sequence). CDR3 loop: CASGWGGVSNEQFF. As DNA, the CDR3 is TGTGCCAGCGGTTGGGGGGGGGTATCGAATGAGCAGTTCTTC.

The chain joins TRBV6-5 to TRBJ1-1; no firm D call. The germline V and J ends were trimmed by 5 bases and 4 bases, with 11 bases remaining between them. The V gene's germline CDR1 is MNHEY and CDR2 SVGAGI. The CDR3 covers 13 residues. CDR3 bases: TGTGCCAGCAGTCCGGGAGCTACCACTGAAGCTTTCTTT. Translated, it gives CASSPGATTEAFF.

This chain links TRBV2 with TRBJ2-2; the D is unclear. V was trimmed by 6 bases and J by 2 bases, leaving 13 bases between them. The CDR3 loop spans 15 amino acids. CDR1 is SNHLY and CDR2 is FYNNEI in the germline V gene. In DNA form, the CDR3 reads TGTGCCAGCAGCAGGTCGTGGCTAAACACCGGGGAGCTGTTTTTT. Translating gives CASSRSWLNTGELFF.

The gene calls are TRBV9 and TRBJ2-2; TRBD1 might be the D (6 bases). CDR1 and CDR2 (germline): SGDLS, YYNGEE. This CDR3 comprises 16 residues. V shed 5 bases and J shed 2 bases, with 16 bases lying between them. In DNA, the CDR3 is TGTGCCAGCAGAGGGGGAAGCGGAACCAACACCGGGGAGCTGTTTTTT. This sequence encodes CASRGGSGTNTGELFF.

In its sample, this clone was seen once. The V gene is TRBV11-2, the J gene TRBJ2-7, with 7 nucleotides matching TRBD2. Germline CDR1 and CDR2: SGHAT and FQNNGV. This CDR3 spans 13 amino acids. V was clipped by 5 bases and J by 2 bases; unmatched bases: 3. CDR3 region: CASSPGTTYEQYF. CDR3 nucleotides: TGTGCCAGCAGCCCGGGGACTACCTACGAGCAGTACTTC.

This clone appeared a single time. The chain joins TRBV18 to TRBJ2-7, with TRBD2 matching 7 bases. CDR1 KGHSH and CDR2 LQKENI come from the germline V gene. This CDR3 is 12 amino acids long. V shed 3 bases, J shed 5 bases, and the junction held 1 base outside the gene matches. The chain's CDR3 is CASSPGGDEQYF. For the CDR3, the DNA is TGTGCCAGCTCACCGGGGGGGGACGAGCAGTACTTC.

The V call is TRBV6-1, the J call TRBJ2-7; D possibly corresponds to TRBD2 (6 bases). The CDR3 covers 15 residues. Germline CDR1 is MNHNS and CDR2 is SASEGT. V was cut by 5 bases and J by 3 bases, with 17 bases left in between. The CDR3 DNA reads TGTGCCAGCAGTTTCGGGACTCCTAGAGTCTACGAGCAGTACTTC. This encodes CASSFGTPRVYEQYF.

To note about this clone: At one end the junction does not follow the germline gene, possibly because of a read error. V is TRBV7-9 and J is TRBJ2-1; D gene unclear. This CDR3 region has 9 residues. Germline assignment: CDR1 SEHNR and CDR2 FQNEAQ (reference sequence). CDR3 residues: CSSSDEQFF. The CDR3 DNA reads TGTTCCAGCTCGGATGAGCAGTTCTTC.

The chain has TRBV30 and TRBJ2-2; 7 nucleotides match TRBD2. Germline V gene sequence: CDR1 GTSNPN, CDR2 SVGIG (reference sequence). CDR3 length: 13 amino acids. The V gene end was trimmed by 3 bases and the J gene end by 7 bases; junction bases not matched to a gene: 5. For the CDR3, the DNA is TGTGCCTGGAGCAGTTCGGGGGGCGGGGAGCTGTTTTTT. This encodes CAWSSSGGGELFF.

The chain couples TRBV10-3 to TRBJ1-1; D is unclear. Germline values: CDR1 ENHRY, CDR2 SYGVKD. The CDR3 extends over 13 amino acids. V was clipped by 2 bases and J by 1 base, with 5 bases between them. The CDR3 region is CAISEVGNTEAFF. The CDR3 bases are TGTGCCATCAGTGAGGTCGGGAACACTGAAGCTTTCTTT.

Concerning this clone: One junction end does not reproduce the germline sequence, and a read error may be involved. The chain combines TRBV7-9 with TRBJ2-7; 9 nucleotides align to TRBD2. The CDR3 runs 15 residues. CDR1 and CDR2 (germline): SEHNR, FQNEAQ (reference sequence). CDR3 in amino acids: CSSSLPREGIYEQYF. The DNA for the CDR3 is TGTTCCAGCAGCTTACCGCGGGAGGGAATCTACGAGCAGTACTTC. Using reference TRBV7-9 and TRBJ2-7 for the parts outside the CDR3, the full variable domain is DTGVSQNPRHKITKRGQNVTFRCDPISEHNRLYWYRQTLGQGPEFLTYFQNEAQLEKSRLLSDRFSAERPKGSFSTLEIQRTEQGDSAMYLCSSSLPREGIYEQYFGPGTRLTVT.

The V and J genes are TRBV9 and TRBJ2-7; the D gene is possibly TRBD1 (6 bases). Germline V CDR1 and CDR2: SGDLS, YYNGEE. The CDR3 is 15 residues long. The ends were cut back, 3 bases at V and 3 bases at J, with 16 bases in the middle. The CDR3 sequence is CASSAEGEIIYEQYF. The CDR3 DNA sequence: TGTGCCAGCAGCGCCGAGGGGGAGATAATCTACGAGCAGTACTTC.

The genes are TRBV5-1 and TRBJ2-5; D remains ambiguous. The CDR3 extends over 15 amino acids. The germline CDR1 and CDR2 sequences are SGHRS and YFSETQ. Between the trimmed V and J ends, which lost 0 bases and 5 bases, there was a span of 14 bases. CDR3 residues: CASSLAPSRLETQYF. The CDR3, as DNA: TGCGCCAGCAGCTTGGCTCCGAGCCGTCTGGAGACCCAGTACTTC.

This clone was seen a handful of times. V and J are TRBV6-5 and TRBJ2-1, with TRBD1 matching 7 bases. Losses at the gene ends were 8 bases for V and 0 bases for J; bases not matched to a gene: 7. This CDR3 contains 15 residues. Germline values: CDR1 MNHEY, CDR2 SVGAGI. CDR3 coding DNA: TGTGCCAGCGGACAGGACGGTGGCTCCTACAATGAGCAGTTCTTC. Amino acids: CASGQDGGSYNEQFF.

This chain uses TRBV9 with TRBJ2-1; TRBD1 agrees at 11 bases. The CDR3 contains 14 residues. V was pared by 3 bases and J by 7 bases, with 3 bases of the junction left unmatched. Germline CDR1 is SGDLS and CDR2 is YYNGEE. The CDR3 loop reads CASSAGTGGNEQFF. The CDR3 DNA is TGTGCCAGCAGCGCCGGGACAGGGGGGAATGAGCAGTTCTTC.

This rearrangement joins TRBV2 to TRBJ1-1; D possibly corresponds to TRBD1 (5 bases). Germline V gene data show CDR1 as SNHLY and CDR2 as FYNNEI. The CDR3 runs to 14 residues. V lost 8 bases to trimming and J lost 5 bases, with 18 bases between them. CDR3 nucleotide sequence: TGTGCCAGCGAAGTGTCCAGGGTCAAAACTGAAGCTTTCTTT. Its protein is CASEVSRVKTEAFF.

This chain joins TRBV6-1 and TRBJ2-1; 13 bases are shared with TRBD2. CDR3 length equals 16 residues. Germline CDR1 reads MNHNS; CDR2 reads SASEGT. Losses at the gene ends were 4 bases for V and 7 bases for J; bases not matched to a gene: 7. CDR3 residues: CASSVIRLAGGNEQFF. The CDR3, as DNA: TGTGCCAGCAGTGTCATAAGACTAGCGGGAGGTAATGAGCAGTTCTTC.

The V and J genes are TRBV30 and TRBJ1-6; TRBD1 might be the D (6 bases). This CDR3 has 17 residues. Trimming stripped 5 bases from V and 7 bases from J, with 24 bases between. The germline V gene encodes CDR1 GTSNPN and CDR2 SVGIG (reference sequence). CDR3 protein: CAWLPAFVTGQNSPLHF. The CDR3 DNA follows: TGTGCCTGGCTACCCGCTTTTGTAACAGGGCAGAATTCACCCCTCCACTTT.

The V gene is TRBV7-6, the J gene TRBJ2-5; TRBD1 is a possible D gene (5 bases). Near its end, the DNA agrees better with TRBJ2-7, so the J call may be wrong. Per germline, CDR1 SGHVS and CDR2 FNYEAQ. The CDR3 totals 15 residues. CDR3 residues: CASSLFAGISYEQYF. The CDR3 DNA sequence: TGTGCCAGCAGCTTATTCGCAGGGATATCCTACGAGCAGTACTTC.

The chain is built from TRBV7-8 and TRBJ2-5, with D perhaps TRBD2 (5 bases). Germline values: CDR1 SGHVS, CDR2 FQNEAQ. The V end was cut by 1 base, the J end by 5 bases, with 17 bases between. The CDR3 is 16 amino acids. The CDR3 region is CASSLEWYSSGETQYF. As DNA, the CDR3 is TGTGCCAGCAGCTTAGAGTGGTATAGCTCGGGGGAGACCCAGTACTTC.